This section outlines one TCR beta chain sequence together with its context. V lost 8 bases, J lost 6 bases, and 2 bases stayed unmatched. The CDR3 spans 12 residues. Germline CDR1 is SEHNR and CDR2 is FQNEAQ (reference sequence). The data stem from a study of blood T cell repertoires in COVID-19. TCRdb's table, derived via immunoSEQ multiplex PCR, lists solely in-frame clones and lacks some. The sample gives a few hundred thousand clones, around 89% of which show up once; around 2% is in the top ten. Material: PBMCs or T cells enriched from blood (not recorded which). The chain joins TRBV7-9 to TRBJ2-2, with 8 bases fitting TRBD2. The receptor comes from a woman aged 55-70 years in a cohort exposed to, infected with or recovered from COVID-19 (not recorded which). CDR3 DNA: TGTGCCAGCTTGCGGGGGGCCGGGGAGCTGTTTTTT. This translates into CASLRGAGELFF.